Detailed here is one T cell receptor beta chain. No antigen is known for it. V lost 5 bases, J lost 0 bases, and 6 bases stayed unmatched. The CDR3 covers 15 residues. The V gene's germline CDR1 is SNHLY and CDR2 FYNNEI. This entry comes from a study of blood T cells in healthy people across ages. Overall study findings and caveats: Diversity figures based on one million T cells were deemed too low. Greater diversity and more naive CD4+ cells were seen in long-lived donors than in aged donors.

Next came a second PCR, run for roughly 7 to 12 cycles, which used a sample-barcoded 5' primer along with a J-beta primer mix. Every molecule of cDNA carried a tag from a template-switch adaptor with 12 random nucleotides. TCRdb redid the calling of the 5' RACE reads with MiXCR, one entry per CDR3 protein. This sample yields about 1.5 million distinct CDR3 sequences, of which 42% are seen a single time; more than 4% belongs to the top ten. The authors isolated at least 7 million PBMCs per sample. Material for sequencing was blood. The chain joins TRBV2 to TRBJ1-2; TRBD1 agrees at 7 bases. The TCR was taken from a young woman in good health. In DNA, the CDR3 is TGTGCCAGCAGTCCACAGGGGTCCGCTAACTATGGCTACACCTTC. Its translation: CASSPQGSANYGYTF.